This T cell receptor beta chain derives from a study of shared clonotypes between healthy human individuals. This CDR3 region has 12 residues. Germline loops: CDR1 MDHEN, CDR2 SYDVKM. V was pared by 10 bases and J by 8 bases, with 2 bases of the junction left unmatched. As concerns this clone: This sample also contains other DNA sequences that code for the same CDR3.

The assay was immunoSEQ multiplex PCR, and TCRdb's table has in-frame clones only and misses some. This sample has under 2,500,000 clones; nearly 97% occur once, and the top ten carry around 0.13%. The material sequenced was naive CD4+ T cells sorted from blood. Subset of the sample: CD45RA+ positively selected. The chain combines TRBV28 with TRBJ1-6, with TRBD1 identical over 10 bases. The clonotype comes from a man younger than 35 in good health. The CDR3 sequence is CATGTGDSPLHF. CDR3 sequence (DNA): TGTGCCACGGGGACAGGGGATTCACCCCTCCACTTT.